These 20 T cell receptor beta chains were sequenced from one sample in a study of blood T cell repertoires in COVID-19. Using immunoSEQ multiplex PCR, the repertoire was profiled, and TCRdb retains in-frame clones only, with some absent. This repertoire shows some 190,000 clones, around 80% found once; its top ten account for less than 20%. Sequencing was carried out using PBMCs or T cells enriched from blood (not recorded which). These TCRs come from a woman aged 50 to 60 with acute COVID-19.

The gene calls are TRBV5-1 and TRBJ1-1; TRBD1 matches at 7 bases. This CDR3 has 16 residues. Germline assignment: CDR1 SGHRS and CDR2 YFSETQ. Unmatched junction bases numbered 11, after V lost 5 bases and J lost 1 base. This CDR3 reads CASRAYPGGQNTEAFF. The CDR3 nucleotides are TGCGCCAGCAGAGCCTATCCAGGGGGACAGAACACTGAAGCTTTCTTT.

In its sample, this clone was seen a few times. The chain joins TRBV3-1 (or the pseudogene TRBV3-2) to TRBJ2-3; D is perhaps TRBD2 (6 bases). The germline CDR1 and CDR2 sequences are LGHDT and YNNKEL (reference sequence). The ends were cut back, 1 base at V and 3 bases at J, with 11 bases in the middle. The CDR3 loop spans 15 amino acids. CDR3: CASSQVGGSTDTQYF. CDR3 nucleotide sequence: TGTGCCAGCAGCCAAGTGGGGGGATCGACAGATACGCAGTATTTT.

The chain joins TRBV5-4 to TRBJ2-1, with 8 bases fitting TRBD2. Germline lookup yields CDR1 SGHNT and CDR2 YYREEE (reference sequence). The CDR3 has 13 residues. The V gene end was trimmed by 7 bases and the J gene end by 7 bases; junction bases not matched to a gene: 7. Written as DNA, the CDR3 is TGTGCCAGCGGTACTAGCGGAGCAAATGAGCAGTTCTTC. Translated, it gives CASGTSGANEQFF.

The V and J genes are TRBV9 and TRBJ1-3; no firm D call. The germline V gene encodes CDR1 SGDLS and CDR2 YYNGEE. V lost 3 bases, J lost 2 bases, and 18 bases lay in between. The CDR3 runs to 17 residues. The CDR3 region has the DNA TGTGCCAGCAGCGGCCGAGAAACAGATTCCCCTGGAAACACCATATATTTT. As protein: CASSGRETDSPGNTIYF. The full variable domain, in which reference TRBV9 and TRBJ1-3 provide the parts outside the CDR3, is DSGVTQTPKHLITATGQRVTLRCSPRSGDLSVYWYQQSLDQGLQFLIQYYNGEERAKGNILERFSAQQFPDLHSELNLSSLELGDSALYFCASSGRETDSPGNTIYFGEGSWLTVV.

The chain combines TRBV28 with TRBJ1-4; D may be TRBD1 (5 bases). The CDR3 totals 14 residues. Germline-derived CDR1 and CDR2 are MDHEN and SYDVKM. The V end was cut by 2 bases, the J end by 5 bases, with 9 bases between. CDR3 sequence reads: CASSLRQGNEKLFF. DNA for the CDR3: TGTGCCAGCAGTTTACGGCAGGGAAATGAAAAACTGTTTTTT.

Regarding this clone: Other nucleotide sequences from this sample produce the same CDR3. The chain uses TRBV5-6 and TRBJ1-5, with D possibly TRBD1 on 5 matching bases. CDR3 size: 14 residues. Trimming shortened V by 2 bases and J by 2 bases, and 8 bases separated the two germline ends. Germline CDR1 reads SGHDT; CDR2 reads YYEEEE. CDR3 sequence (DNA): TGTGCCAGCAGCTTCCAGGGTCGCAATCAGCCCCAGCATTTT. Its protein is CASSFQGRNQPQHF.

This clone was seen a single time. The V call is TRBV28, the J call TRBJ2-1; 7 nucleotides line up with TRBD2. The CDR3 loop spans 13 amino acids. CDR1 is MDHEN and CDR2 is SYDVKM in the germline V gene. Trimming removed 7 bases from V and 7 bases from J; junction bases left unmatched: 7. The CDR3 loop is CASNGGTRNEQFF. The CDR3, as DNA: TGTGCCAGCAACGGGGGGACCAGGAATGAGCAGTTCTTC.

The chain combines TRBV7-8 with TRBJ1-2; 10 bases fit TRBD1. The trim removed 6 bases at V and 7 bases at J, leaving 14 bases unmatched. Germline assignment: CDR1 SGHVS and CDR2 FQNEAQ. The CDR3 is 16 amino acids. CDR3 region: CASRAPGTGVLGGYTF. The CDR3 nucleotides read TGTGCCAGCAGAGCTCCCGGGACAGGGGTTCTCGGTGGCTACACCTTC. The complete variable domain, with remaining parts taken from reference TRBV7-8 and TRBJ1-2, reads GAGVSQSPRYKVAKRGQDVALRCDPISGHVSLFWYQQALGQGPEFLTYFQNEAQLDKSGLPSDRFFAERPEGSVSTLKIQRTQQEDSAVYLCASRAPGTGVLGGYTFGSGTRLTVV.

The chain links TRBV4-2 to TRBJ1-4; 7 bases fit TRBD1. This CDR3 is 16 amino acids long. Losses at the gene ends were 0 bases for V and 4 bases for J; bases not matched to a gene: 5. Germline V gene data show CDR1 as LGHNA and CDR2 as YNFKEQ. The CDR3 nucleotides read TGTGCCAGCAGCCAAGATGGGGGACAGCGTAATGAAAAACTGTTTTTT. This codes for CASSQDGGQRNEKLFF.

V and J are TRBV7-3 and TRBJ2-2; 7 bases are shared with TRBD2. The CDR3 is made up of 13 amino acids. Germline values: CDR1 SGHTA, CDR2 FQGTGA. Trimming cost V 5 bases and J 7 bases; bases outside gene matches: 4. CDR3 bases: TGTGCCAGCAGCGGGGAGGGTTTCGGGGAGCTGTTTTTT. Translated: CASSGEGFGELFF.

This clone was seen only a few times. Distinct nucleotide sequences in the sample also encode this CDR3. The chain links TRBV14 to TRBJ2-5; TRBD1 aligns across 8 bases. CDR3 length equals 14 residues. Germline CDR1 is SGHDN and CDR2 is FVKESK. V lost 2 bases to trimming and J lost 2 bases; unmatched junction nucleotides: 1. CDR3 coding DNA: TGTGCCAGCAGCCAAAACAGGGGGCAAGAGACCCAGTACTTC. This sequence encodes CASSQNRGQETQYF.

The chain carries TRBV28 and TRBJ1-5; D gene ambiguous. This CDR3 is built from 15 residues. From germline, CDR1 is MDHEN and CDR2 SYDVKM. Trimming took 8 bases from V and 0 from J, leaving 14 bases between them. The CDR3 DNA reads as TGTGCCAGCCGCCCGGAGGAGTATAGCAATCAGCCCCAGCATTTT. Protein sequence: CASRPEEYSNQPQHF. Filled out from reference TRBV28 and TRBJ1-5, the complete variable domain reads DVKVTQSSRYLVKRTGEKVFLECVQDMDHENMFWYRQDPGLGLRLIYFSYDVKMKEKGDIPEGYSVSREKKERFSLILESASTNQTSMYLCASRPEEYSNQPQHFGDGTRLSIL.

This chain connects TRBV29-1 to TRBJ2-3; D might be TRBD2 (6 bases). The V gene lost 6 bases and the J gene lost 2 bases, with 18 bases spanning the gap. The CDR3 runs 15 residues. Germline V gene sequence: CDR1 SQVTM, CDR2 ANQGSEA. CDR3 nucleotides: TGCAGCGTCGCCAACCCCGGGGGAAACACAGATACGCAGTATTTT. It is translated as CSVANPGGNTDTQYF.

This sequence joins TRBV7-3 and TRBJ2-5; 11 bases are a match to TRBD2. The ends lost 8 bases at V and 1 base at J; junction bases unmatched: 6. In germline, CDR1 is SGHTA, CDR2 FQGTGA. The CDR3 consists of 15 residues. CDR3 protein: CASQRLAGPQETQYF. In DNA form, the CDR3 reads TGTGCCAGCCAGAGACTAGCGGGGCCCCAAGAGACCCAGTACTTC.

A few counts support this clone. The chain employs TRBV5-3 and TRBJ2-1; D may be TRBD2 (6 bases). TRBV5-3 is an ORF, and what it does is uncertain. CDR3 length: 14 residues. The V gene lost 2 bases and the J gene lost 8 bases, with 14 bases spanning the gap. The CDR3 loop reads CARSFWRGPYEQFF. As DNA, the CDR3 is TGTGCCAGAAGCTTCTGGCGGGGACCCTATGAGCAGTTCTTC.

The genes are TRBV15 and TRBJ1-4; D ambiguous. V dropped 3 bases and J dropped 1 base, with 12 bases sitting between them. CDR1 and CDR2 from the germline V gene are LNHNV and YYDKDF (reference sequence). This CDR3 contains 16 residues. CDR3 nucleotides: TGTGCCACCAGCAGTCGGGGTTCTGTAACTAATGAAAAACTGTTTTTT. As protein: CATSSRGSVTNEKLFF.

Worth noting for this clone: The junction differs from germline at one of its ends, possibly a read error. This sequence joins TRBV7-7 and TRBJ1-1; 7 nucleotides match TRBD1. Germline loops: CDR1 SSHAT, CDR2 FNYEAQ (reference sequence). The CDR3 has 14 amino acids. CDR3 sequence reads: CASSLATGKPEAFF. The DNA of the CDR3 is TGTGCTAGCAGCTTAGCGACAGGGAAACCTGAAGCTTTCTTT.

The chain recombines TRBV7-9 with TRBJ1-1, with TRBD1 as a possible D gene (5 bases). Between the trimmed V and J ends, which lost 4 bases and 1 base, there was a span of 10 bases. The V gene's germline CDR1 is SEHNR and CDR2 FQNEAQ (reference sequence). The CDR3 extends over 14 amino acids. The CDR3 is CASSSDMKNTEAFF. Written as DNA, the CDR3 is TGTGCCAGCAGCTCGGACATGAAGAACACTGAAGCTTTCTTT. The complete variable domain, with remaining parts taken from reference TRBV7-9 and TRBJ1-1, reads DTGVSQNPRHKITKRGQNVTFRCDPISEHNRLYWYRQTLGQGPEFLTYFQNEAQLEKSRLLSDRFSAERPKGSFSTLEIQRTEQGDSAMYLCASSSDMKNTEAFFGQGTRLTVV.

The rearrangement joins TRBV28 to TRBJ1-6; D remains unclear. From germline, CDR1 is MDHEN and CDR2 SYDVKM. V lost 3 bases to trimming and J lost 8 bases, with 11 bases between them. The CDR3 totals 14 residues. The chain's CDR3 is CASSFWVRDSPLHF. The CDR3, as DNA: TGTGCCAGCAGTTTTTGGGTTCGGGATTCACCCCTCCACTTT.

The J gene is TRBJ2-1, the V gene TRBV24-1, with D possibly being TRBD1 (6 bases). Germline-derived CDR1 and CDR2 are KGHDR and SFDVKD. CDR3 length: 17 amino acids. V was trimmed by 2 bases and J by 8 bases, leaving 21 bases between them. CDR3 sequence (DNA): TGTGCCACCAGTGATTCCCTGGGTTGGGACACCCCCGATGAGCAGTTCTTC. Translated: CATSDSLGWDTPDEQFF.